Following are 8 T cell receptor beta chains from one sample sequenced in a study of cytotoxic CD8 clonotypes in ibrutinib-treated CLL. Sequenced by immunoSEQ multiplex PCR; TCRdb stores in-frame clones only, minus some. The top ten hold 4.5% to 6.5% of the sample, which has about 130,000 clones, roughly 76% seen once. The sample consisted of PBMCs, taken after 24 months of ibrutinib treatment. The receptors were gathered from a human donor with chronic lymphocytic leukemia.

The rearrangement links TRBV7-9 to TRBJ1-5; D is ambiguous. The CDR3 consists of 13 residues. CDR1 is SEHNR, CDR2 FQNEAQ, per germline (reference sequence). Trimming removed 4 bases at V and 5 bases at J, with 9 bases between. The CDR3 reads CASSWAADQPQHF. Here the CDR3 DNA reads TGTGCCAGCAGCTGGGCGGCCGATCAGCCCCAGCATTTT.

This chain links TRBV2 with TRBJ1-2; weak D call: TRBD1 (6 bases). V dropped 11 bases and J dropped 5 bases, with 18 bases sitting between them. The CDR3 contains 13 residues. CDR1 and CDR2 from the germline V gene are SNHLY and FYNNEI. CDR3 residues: CAHGQGSRYGYTF. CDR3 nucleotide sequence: TGTGCCCATGGCCAGGGGTCTAGATATGGCTACACCTTC.

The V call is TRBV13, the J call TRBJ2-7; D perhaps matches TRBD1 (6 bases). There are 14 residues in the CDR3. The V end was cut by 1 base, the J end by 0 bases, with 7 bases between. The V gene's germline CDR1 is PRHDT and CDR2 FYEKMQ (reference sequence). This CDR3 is CASSLEGVSYEQYF. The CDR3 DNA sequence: TGTGCCAGCAGCTTAGAGGGGGTCTCCTACGAGCAGTACTTC.

The CDR3 sequence is CASSRTMRPEQFF. DNA for the CDR3: TGTGCCAGCTCCCGGACTATGAGGCCAGAGCAGTTCTTC. This chain connects TRBV18 to TRBJ2-1; D perhaps matches TRBD2 (6 bases). The CDR3 has 13 residues. CDR1 and CDR2 from the germline V gene are KGHSH and LQKENI. The V end lost 6 bases, the J end lost 10 bases, and 16 bases lay between the germline ends. Based on the CDR3 plus reference TRBV18 and TRBJ2-1, the full variable domain is NAGVMQNPRHLVRRRGQEARLRCSPMKGHSHVYWYRQLPEEGLKFMVYLQKENIIDESGMPKERFSAEFPKEGPSILRIQQVVRGDSAAYFCASSRTMRPEQFFGPGTRLTVL.

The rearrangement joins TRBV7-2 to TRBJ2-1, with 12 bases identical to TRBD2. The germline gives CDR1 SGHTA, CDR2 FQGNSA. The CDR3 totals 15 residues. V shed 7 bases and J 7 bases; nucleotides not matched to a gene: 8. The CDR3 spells CASTATSGSVNEQFF. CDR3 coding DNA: TGTGCCAGCACCGCGACTAGCGGGAGTGTAAATGAGCAGTTCTTC.

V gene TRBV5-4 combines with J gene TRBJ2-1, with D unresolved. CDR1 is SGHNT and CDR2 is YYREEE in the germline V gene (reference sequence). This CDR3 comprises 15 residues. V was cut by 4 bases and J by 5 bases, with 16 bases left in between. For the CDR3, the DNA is TGTGCCAGCAGCATAGACCCGACTGGGGACAATGAGCAGTTCTTC. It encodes CASSIDPTGDNEQFF.

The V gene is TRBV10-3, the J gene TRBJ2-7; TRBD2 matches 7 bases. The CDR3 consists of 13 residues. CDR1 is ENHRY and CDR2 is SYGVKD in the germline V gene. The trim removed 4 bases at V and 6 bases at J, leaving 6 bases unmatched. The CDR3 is CAISVAGAGEQYF. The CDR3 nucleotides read TGTGCCATCAGTGTCGCGGGAGCGGGCGAGCAGTACTTC.

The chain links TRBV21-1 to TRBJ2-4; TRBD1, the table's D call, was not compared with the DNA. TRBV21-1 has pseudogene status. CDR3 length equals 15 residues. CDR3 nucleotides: TGTGCCAGCAGCAAGGGTCAGGGGCCCAAAAACATTCAGTACTTC. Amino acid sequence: CASSKGQGPKNIQYF.